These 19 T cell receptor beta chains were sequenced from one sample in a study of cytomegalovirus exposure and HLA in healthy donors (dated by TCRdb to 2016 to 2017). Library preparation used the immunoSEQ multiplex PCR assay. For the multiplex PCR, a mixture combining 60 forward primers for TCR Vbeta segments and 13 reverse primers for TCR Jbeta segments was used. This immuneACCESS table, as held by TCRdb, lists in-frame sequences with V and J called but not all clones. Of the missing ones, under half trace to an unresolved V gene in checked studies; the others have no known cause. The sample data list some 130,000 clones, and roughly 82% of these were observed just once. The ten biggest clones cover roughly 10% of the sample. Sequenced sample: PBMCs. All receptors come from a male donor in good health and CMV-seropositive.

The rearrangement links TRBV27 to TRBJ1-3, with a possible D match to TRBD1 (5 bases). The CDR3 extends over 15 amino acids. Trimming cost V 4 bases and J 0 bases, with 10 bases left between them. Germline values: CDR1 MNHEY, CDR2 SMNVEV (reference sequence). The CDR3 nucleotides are TGTGCCAGCAGTTCGACAGCCATCTCTGGAAACACCATATATTTT. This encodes CASSSTAISGNTIYF.

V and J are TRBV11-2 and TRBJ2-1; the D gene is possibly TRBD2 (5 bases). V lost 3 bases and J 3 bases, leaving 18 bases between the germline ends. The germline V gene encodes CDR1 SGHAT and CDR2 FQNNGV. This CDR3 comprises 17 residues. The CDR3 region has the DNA TGTGCCAGCAGCTTCAACTCCGGCGGGTCCAACTACAATGAGCAGTTCTTC. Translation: CASSFNSGGSNYNEQFF. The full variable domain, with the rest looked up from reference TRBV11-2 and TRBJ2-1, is EAGVAQSPRYKIIEKRQSVAFWCNPISGHATLYWYQQILGQGPKLLIQFQNNGVVDDSQLPKDRFSAERLKGVDSTLKIQPAKLEDSAVYLCASSFNSGGSNYNEQFFGPGTRLTVL.

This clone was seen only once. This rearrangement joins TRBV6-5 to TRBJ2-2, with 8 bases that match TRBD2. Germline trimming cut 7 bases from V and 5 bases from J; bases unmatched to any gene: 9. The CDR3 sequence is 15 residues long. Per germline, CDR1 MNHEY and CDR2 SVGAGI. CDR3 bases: TGTGCCAGCACTCCGGGAGGGCCGTTGACCGGGGAGCTGTTTTTT. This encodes CASTPGGPLTGELFF.

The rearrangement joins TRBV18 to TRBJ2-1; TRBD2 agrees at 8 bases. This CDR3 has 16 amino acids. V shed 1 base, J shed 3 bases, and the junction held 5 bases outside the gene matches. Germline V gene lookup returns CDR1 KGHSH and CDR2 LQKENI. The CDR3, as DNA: TGTGCCAGCTCACCACAGGGACTAGGAGTCTACAATGAGCAGTTCTTC. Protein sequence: CASSPQGLGVYNEQFF.

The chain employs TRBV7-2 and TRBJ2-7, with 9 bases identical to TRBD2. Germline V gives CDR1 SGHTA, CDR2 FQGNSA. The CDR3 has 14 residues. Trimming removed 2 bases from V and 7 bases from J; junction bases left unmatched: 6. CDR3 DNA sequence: TGTGCCAGCAGCTTAAATCCGGCGGGGGGGGAGCAGTACTTC. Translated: CASSLNPAGGEQYF.

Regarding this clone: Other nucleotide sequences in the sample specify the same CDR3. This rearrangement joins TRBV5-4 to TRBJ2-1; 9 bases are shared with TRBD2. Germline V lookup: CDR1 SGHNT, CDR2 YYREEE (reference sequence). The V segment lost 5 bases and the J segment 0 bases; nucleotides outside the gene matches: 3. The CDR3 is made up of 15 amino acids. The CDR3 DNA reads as TGTGCCAGCAGTCTTAGCGGGAGCTCCTACAATGAGCAGTTCTTC. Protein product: CASSLSGSSYNEQFF.

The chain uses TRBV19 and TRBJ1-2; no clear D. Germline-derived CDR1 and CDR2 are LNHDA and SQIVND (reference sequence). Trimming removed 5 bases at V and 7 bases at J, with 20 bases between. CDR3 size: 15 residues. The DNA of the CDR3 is TGTGCCAGTAGTCCCACATCGGGAGTAGGGTCTGGCTACACCTTC. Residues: CASSPTSGVGSGYTF.

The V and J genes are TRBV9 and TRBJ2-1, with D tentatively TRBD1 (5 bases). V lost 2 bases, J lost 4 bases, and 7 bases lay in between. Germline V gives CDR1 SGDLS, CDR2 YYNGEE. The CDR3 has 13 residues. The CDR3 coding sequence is TGTGCCAGCAGCGTGACAGCTTACAATGAGCAGTTCTTC. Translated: CASSVTAYNEQFF. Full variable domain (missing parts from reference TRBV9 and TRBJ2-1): DSGVTQTPKHLITATGQRVTLRCSPRSGDLSVYWYQQSLDQGLQFLIQYYNGEERAKGNILERFSAQQFPDLHSELNLSSLELGDSALYFCASSVTAYNEQFFGPGTRLTVL.

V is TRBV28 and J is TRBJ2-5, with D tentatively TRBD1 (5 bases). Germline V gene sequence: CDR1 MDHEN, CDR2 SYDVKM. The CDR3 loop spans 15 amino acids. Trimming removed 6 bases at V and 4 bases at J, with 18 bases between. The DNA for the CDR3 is TGTGCCAGCAGCCTTCGACGTACAGGATCAGAGACCCAGTACTTC. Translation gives CASSLRRTGSETQYF.

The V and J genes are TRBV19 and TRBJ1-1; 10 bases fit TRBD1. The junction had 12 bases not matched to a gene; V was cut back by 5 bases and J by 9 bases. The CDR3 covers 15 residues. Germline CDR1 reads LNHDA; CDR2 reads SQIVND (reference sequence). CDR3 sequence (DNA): TGTGCCAGTAGTCCCCCCGGGACAGGGGCATTAAAAGCTTTCTTT. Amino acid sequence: CASSPPGTGALKAFF. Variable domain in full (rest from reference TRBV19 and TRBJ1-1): DGGITQSPKYLFRKEGQNVTLSCEQNLNHDAMYWYRQDPGQGLRLIYYSQIVNDFQKGDIAEGYSVSREKKESFPLTVTSAQKNPTAFYLCASSPPGTGALKAFFGQGTRLTVV.

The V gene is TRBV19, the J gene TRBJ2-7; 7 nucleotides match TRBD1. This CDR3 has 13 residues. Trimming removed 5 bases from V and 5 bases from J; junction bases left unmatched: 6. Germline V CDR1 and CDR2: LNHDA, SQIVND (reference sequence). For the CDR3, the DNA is TGTGCCAGTAGTCGACAGGGAGAAAACGAGCAGTACTTC. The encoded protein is CASSRQGENEQYF. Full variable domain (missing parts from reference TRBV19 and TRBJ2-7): DGGITQSPKYLFRKEGQNVTLSCEQNLNHDAMYWYRQDPGQGLRLIYYSQIVNDFQKGDIAEGYSVSREKKESFPLTVTSAQKNPTAFYLCASSRQGENEQYFGPGTRLTVT.

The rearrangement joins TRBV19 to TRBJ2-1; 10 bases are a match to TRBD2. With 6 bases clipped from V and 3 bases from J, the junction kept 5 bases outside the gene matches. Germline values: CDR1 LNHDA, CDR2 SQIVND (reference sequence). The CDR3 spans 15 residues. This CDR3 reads CASSQRLAGYNEQFF. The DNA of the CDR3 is TGTGCCAGTAGCCAACGACTAGCGGGCTACAATGAGCAGTTCTTC.

This CDR3 reads CASRHSSGQRFYEQYF. The CDR3 DNA is TGCGCCAGCAGGCACTCTTCGGGACAGAGATTTTACGAGCAGTACTTC. The chain has TRBV5-1 and TRBJ2-7, with 7 nucleotides matching TRBD1. In germline, CDR1 is SGHRS, CDR2 YFSETQ. The CDR3 runs to 16 residues. Trimming took 5 bases from V and 4 from J; bases not matched to a gene: 15.

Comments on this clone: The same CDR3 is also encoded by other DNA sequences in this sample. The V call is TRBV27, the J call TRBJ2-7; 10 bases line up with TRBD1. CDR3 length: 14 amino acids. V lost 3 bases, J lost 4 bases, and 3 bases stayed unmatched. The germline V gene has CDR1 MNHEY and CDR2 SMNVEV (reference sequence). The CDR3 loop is CASSFGDRGYEQYF. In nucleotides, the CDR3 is TGTGCCAGCAGTTTTGGGGACAGGGGTTACGAGCAGTACTTC.

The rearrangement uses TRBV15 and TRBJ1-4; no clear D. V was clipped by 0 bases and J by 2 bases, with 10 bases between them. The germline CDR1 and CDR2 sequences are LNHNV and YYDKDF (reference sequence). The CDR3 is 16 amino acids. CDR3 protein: CATSRDHGWTNEKLFF. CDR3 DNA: TGTGCCACCAGCAGAGATCACGGGTGGACTAATGAAAAACTGTTTTTT.

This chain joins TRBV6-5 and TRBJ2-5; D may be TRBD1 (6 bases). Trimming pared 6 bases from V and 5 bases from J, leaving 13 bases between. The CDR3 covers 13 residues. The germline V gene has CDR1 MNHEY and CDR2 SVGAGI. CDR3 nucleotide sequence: TGTGCCAGCAGATCACAGGGACGGGAGACCCAGTACTTC. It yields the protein CASRSQGRETQYF.

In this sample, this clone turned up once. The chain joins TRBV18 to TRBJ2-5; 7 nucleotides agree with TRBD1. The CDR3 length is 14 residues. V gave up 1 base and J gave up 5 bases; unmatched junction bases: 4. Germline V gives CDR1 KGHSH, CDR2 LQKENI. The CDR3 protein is CASSPQGGWETQYF. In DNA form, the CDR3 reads TGTGCCAGCTCACCACAAGGGGGCTGGGAGACCCAGTACTTC. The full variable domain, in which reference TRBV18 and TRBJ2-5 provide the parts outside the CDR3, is NAGVMQNPRHLVRRRGQEARLRCSPMKGHSHVYWYRQLPEEGLKFMVYLQKENIIDESGMPKERFSAEFPKEGPSILRIQQVVRGDSAAYFCASSPQGGWETQYFGPGTRLLVL.

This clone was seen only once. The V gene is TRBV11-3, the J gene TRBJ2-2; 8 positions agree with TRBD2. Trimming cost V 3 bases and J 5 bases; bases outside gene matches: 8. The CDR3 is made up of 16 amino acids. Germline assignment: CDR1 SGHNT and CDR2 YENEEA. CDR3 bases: TGTGCCAGCAGCTTCGAGGGTAGCGGGAATACCGGGGAGCTGTTTTTT. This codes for CASSFEGSGNTGELFF.

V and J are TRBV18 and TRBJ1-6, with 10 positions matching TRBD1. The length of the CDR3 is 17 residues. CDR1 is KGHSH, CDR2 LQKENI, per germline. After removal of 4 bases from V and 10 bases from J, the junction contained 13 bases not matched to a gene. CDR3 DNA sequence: TGTGCCAGCTCACGAGGTTCCACCGGGACAGGGGACTCACCCCTCCACTTT. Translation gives CASSRGSTGTGDSPLHF.